A single sample gave rise to the 17 T cell receptor beta chains below, sequenced in a study of blood T cell repertoires in COVID-19. Clones were read by immunoSEQ multiplex PCR, and TCRdb kept only the in-frame ones, dropping some. The table shows roughly 220,000 clones, with roughly 80% occurring only once. The sample was peripheral blood. These TCRs come from a woman in her twenties or thirties who had recovered from COVID-19.

The rearrangement uses TRBV30 and TRBJ1-6, with D maybe TRBD1 (6 bases). Germline V CDR1 and CDR2: GTSNPN, SVGIG (reference sequence). The CDR3 runs to 15 residues. With 8 bases removed from V and 1 base from J, the gap between germline ends came to 15 bases. The CDR3 reads CAEQGKGSYNSPLHF. CDR3 in DNA: TGTGCCGAGCAGGGGAAAGGGTCCTATAATTCACCCCTCCACTTT. The full variable domain, its missing parts supplied by reference TRBV30 and TRBJ1-6, is SQTIHQWPATLVQPVGSPLSLECTVEGTSNPNLYWYRQAAGRGLQLLFYSVGIGQISSEVPQNLSASRPQDRQFILSSKKLLLSDSGFYLCAEQGKGSYNSPLHFGNGTRLTVT.

V is TRBV19 and J is TRBJ2-3, with 12 bases identical to TRBD1. Germline V gives CDR1 LNHDA, CDR2 SQIVND (reference sequence). This CDR3 has 14 residues. Trimming removed 8 bases from V and 5 bases from J; junction bases left unmatched: 5. Here the CDR3 reads CASWDRGLGDTQYF. DNA of the CDR3: TGTGCCAGTTGGGACAGGGGGCTTGGAGATACGCAGTATTTT.

This chain links TRBV5-1 with TRBJ1-2; D not resolved. V lost 1 base, J lost 8 bases, and 12 bases lay in between. The CDR3 has 13 amino acids. CDR1 SGHRS and CDR2 YFSETQ come from the germline V gene. The CDR3 protein is CASSLPGSDGYTF. The CDR3, as DNA: TGCGCCAGCAGCTTGCCCGGGTCCGACGGCTACACCTTC.

J is TRBJ1-1 and V is TRBV24-1; D remains unclear. CDR1 and CDR2 from the germline V gene are KGHDR and SFDVKD. V lost 3 bases and J lost 1, with 8 bases in between. The length of the CDR3 is 14 residues. The CDR3 coding sequence is TGTGCCACCAGTGATGGGAGAAAGAACACTGAAGCTTTCTTT. It translates to CATSDGRKNTEAFF.

The chain carries TRBV6-2 or TRBV6-3 and TRBJ1-2; perhaps TRBD1 as D (5 bases). This CDR3 is built from 15 residues. Germline V CDR1 and CDR2: MNHEY, SVGEGT. V lost 4 bases and J 8 bases, leaving 20 bases between the germline ends. CDR3 sequence: CASSSPLRGHWGYTF. CDR3 sequence (DNA): TGTGCCAGCAGTTCTCCCTTGCGGGGCCATTGGGGCTACACCTTC.

The chain recombines TRBV7-7 with TRBJ2-2, with 7 bases that match TRBD2. Trimming at V came to 1 base and at J to 12 bases, leaving 8 bases not matched to a gene. CDR1 SSHAT and CDR2 FNYEAQ come from the germline V gene (reference sequence). CDR3 size: 14 residues. CDR3 region: CASSLGRGRGKLFF. As DNA, the CDR3 is TGTGCCAGCAGCTTAGGGCGGGGGAGAGGGAAGCTGTTTTTT.

This clone appeared once. The chain has TRBV2 and TRBJ1-4; D perhaps matches TRBD1 (6 bases). The V and J ends lost 6 bases and 8 bases respectively, with 19 bases between them. There are 15 residues in the CDR3. CDR1 and CDR2 (germline): SNHLY, FYNNEI. The CDR3 is CASSVGQNLREKLFF. CDR3 DNA: TGTGCCAGCAGCGTCGGACAGAACCTTCGAGAAAAACTGTTTTTT. Based on the CDR3 plus reference TRBV2 and TRBJ1-4, the full variable domain is EPEVTQTPSHQVTQMGQEVILRCVPISNHLYFYWYRQILGQKVEFLVSFYNNEISEKSEIFDDQFSVERPDGSNFTLKIRSTKLEDSAMYFCASSVGQNLREKLFFGSGTQLSVL.

V gene TRBV5-4 combines with J gene TRBJ2-1; 11 bases are a match to TRBD2. V lost 2 bases and J lost 7; bases outside the gene matches: 5. Germline V gene sequence: CDR1 SGHNT, CDR2 YYREEE (reference sequence). The CDR3 spans 15 residues. CDR3 bases: TGTGCCAGCAGCTTAACTAGCGGGAGTTGGAATGAGCAGTTCTTC. This codes for CASSLTSGSWNEQFF.

The chain carries TRBV24-1 and TRBJ2-1; TRBD2 agrees at 10 bases. The germline CDR1 and CDR2 sequences are KGHDR and SFDVKD. This CDR3 region has 17 residues. V dropped 5 bases and J dropped 1; count of bases not matched to a gene: 7. CDR3 coding DNA: TGTGCCACCAGTGGCCTAGCGGGGGCCGGGTCCTACAATGAGCAGTTCTTC. Amino acid sequence: CATSGLAGAGSYNEQFF.

The chain joins TRBV19 to TRBJ2-2; possible D gene TRBD2, 6 bases. The germline gives CDR1 LNHDA, CDR2 SQIVND (reference sequence). The CDR3 sequence is 14 residues long. V dropped 3 bases and J dropped 3 bases, with 8 bases sitting between them. This chain's CDR3 is CASSMGLYTGELFF. The CDR3 nucleotides read TGTGCCAGTAGTATGGGACTGTACACCGGGGAGCTGTTTTTT.

This clone has only one observation. V is TRBV9 and J is TRBJ2-1; 9 bases line up with TRBD2. The germline V gene has CDR1 SGDLS and CDR2 YYNGEE. The CDR3 is 15 amino acids. V shed 4 bases, J shed 5 bases, and the junction held 7 bases outside the gene matches. As DNA, the CDR3 is TGTGCCAGCAGCCACGAGCGGGAGGCCCACAATGAGCAGTTCTTC. Encoded protein: CASSHEREAHNEQFF. The full variable domain, in which reference TRBV9 and TRBJ2-1 provide the parts outside the CDR3, is DSGVTQTPKHLITATGQRVTLRCSPRSGDLSVYWYQQSLDQGLQFLIQYYNGEERAKGNILERFSAQQFPDLHSELNLSSLELGDSALYFCASSHEREAHNEQFFGPGTRLTVL.

The V call is TRBV6-2 or TRBV6-3, the J call TRBJ2-1, with 8 bases aligning to TRBD2. Germline CDR1 is MNHEY and CDR2 is SVGEGT. The junction had 5 bases not matched to a gene; V was cut back by 5 bases and J by 11 bases. This CDR3 has 12 residues. The DNA of the CDR3 is TGTGCCAGCAGTCTCGGACTAGCCAAGCAGTTCTTC. Translation gives CASSLGLAKQFF.

This chain uses TRBV19 with TRBJ2-1; D is perhaps TRBD2 (7 bases). The CDR3 covers 16 residues. V lost 6 bases to trimming and J lost 2 bases, with 17 bases between them. In germline, CDR1 is LNHDA, CDR2 SQIVND (reference sequence). Written as DNA, the CDR3 is TGTGCCAGTAGACGAATGGGGGGGCTCCCCTACAATGAGCAGTTCTTC. Protein: CASRRMGGLPYNEQFF.

V gene TRBV18 combines with J gene TRBJ1-1, with 8 bases matching TRBD1. The ends lost 2 bases at V and 6 bases at J; junction bases unmatched: 8. The CDR3 sequence is 15 residues long. Germline V CDR1 and CDR2: KGHSH, LQKENI. CDR3 sequence: CASSPAADRAPEAFF. As DNA, the CDR3 is TGTGCCAGCTCACCAGCCGCGGACAGGGCCCCTGAAGCTTTCTTT. The full variable domain, rest sourced from reference TRBV18 and TRBJ1-1, is NAGVMQNPRHLVRRRGQEARLRCSPMKGHSHVYWYRQLPEEGLKFMVYLQKENIIDESGMPKERFSAEFPKEGPSILRIQQVVRGDSAAYFCASSPAADRAPEAFFGQGTRLTVV.

This chain joins TRBV21-1 and TRBJ2-1; the DNA was not used to check the table's D call, TRBD1. TRBV21-1 is a pseudogene segment. There are 15 residues in the CDR3. In DNA form, the CDR3 reads TGTGCCAGCAGCAAAGTACAGGGAAGGAACAATGAGCAGTTCTTC. Encoded protein: CASSKVQGRNNEQFF.

The J gene is TRBJ1-2, the V gene TRBV19; weak D call: TRBD1 (6 bases). The V end lost 3 bases, the J end lost 8 bases, and 13 bases lay between the germline ends. The CDR3 is made up of 13 amino acids. Germline V CDR1 and CDR2: LNHDA, SQIVND (reference sequence). In nucleotides, the CDR3 is TGTGCCAGTAGTATGGGGGGGCCCGGCGGCTACACCTTC. Its protein is CASSMGGPGGYTF.

This clone has only one observation. The chain combines TRBV19 with TRBJ2-1, with 9 bases lining up with TRBD2. The germline CDR1 and CDR2 sequences are LNHDA and SQIVND (reference sequence). V was clipped by 5 bases and J by 5 bases; unmatched bases: 13. This CDR3 region has 17 residues. The chain's CDR3 is CASSPLGLAKLHNEQFF. CDR3 nucleotides: TGTGCCAGTAGTCCCCTCGGACTAGCGAAGTTACACAATGAGCAGTTCTTC.